This T cell receptor (beta chain) comes out of a study of T cell changes during pregnancy in multiple sclerosis. Profiling relied on immunoSEQ multiplex PCR, and the TCRdb table lists in-frame clones only, not all of them. The sample yields about 110,000 clones, 92% seen once. CDR3 size: 13 residues. V shed 7 bases and J shed 11 bases, with 20 bases lying between them. From germline, CDR1 is MNHEY and CDR2 SVGAGI. This specimen consisted of peripheral blood, obtained in the third trimester of pregnancy. V and J are TRBV6-5 and TRBJ1-1; D may be TRBD1 (5 bases). The receptor's source is a female donor in good health, enrolled as a control in a pregnancy study. The CDR3 DNA reads as TGTGCCAGCACCCCACCGGGGCGGGGGGGGGCTTTCTTT. As protein: CASTPPGRGGAFF.